Shown below are 18 T cell receptor beta chains from a single sample sequenced in a study of human T cells and chemical hapten exposure. TCRdb used MiXCR to reprocess the 5' RACE reads, holding one entry per CDR3 protein. The sample lists about 80,000 distinct CDR3 sequences, approximately 7.7% seen once, with about 2.1% in the top ten. The authors extracted total RNA from unfractionated whole blood. Every receptor here comes from a male donor in good health.

The V call is TRBV4-1, the J call TRBJ1-5; TRBD1 aligns across 7 bases. The CDR3 covers 16 residues. Germline-derived CDR1 and CDR2 are MGHRA and YSYEKL. J was trimmed by 7 bases and V by 0 bases; bases with no gene match: 9. CDR3 residues: CASSQDLDRVGQPQHF. CDR3 DNA sequence: TGCGCCAGCAGCCAAGATTTAGACAGGGTGGGGCAGCCCCAGCATTTT.

This clonotype has ten or more counts. CDR3 residues: CATPPETDTQYF. In DNA form, the CDR3 reads TGTGCCACCCCTCCCGAAACAGATACGCAGTATTTT. The V and J genes are TRBV2 and TRBJ2-3; D not certain. The CDR3 is 12 residues long. Trimming stripped 10 bases from V and 3 bases from J, with 11 bases between. CDR1 is SNHLY, CDR2 FYNNEI, per germline.

This clonotype has ten or more counts. V gene TRBV6-5 combines with J gene TRBJ1-1; unclear D gene. Trimming took 6 bases from V and 1 from J, leaving 9 bases between them. Germline CDR1 MNHEY, CDR2 SVGAGI. The CDR3 consists of 13 residues. CDR3 bases: TGTGCCAGCAGCTCGGGTCCGAACACTGAAGCTTTCTTT. It specifies CASSSGPNTEAFF.

This clonotype has more than one count but fewer than ten. This chain links TRBV11-1 with TRBJ2-1; perhaps D is TRBD1 or TRBD2 (5 bases each). The CDR3 consists of 13 residues. V was pared by 5 bases and J by 9 bases, with 14 bases between. The germline V gene encodes CDR1 SGHAT and CDR2 FQDESV (reference sequence). CDR3 sequence reads: CASSLGPPGEQFF. CDR3 DNA: TGTGCCAGCAGCCTGGGACCCCCGGGTGAGCAGTTCTTC.

In this sample, this clonotype turned up many times. The chain joins TRBV2 to TRBJ1-4, with TRBD1 as a possible D gene (6 bases). CDR1 is SNHLY, CDR2 FYNNEI, per germline. The CDR3 loop spans 15 amino acids. The germline V and J ends were trimmed by 2 bases and 2 bases, with 9 bases remaining between them. The CDR3 is CASSESGQTNEKLFF. The CDR3 DNA is TGTGCCAGCAGTGAATCTGGACAGACTAATGAAAAACTGTTTTTT.

Many counts were recorded for this clonotype. The chain has TRBV12-5 and TRBJ2-7; TRBD2 is a possible D gene (7 bases). Trimming shortened V by 0 bases and J by 3 bases, and 15 bases separated the two germline ends. Per germline, CDR1 LGHNT and CDR2 FRNRAP. The CDR3 consists of 16 residues. The CDR3 nucleotides are TGTGCTAGTGGTTTGGTAAGGGCGGGGGCGGGCTACGAGCAGTACTTC. This translates into CASGLVRAGAGYEQYF. The whole variable domain, remainder taken from reference TRBV12-5 and TRBJ2-7, is DARVTQTPRHKVTEMGQEVTMRCQPILGHNTVFWYRQTMMQGLELLAYFRNRAPLDDSGMPKDRFSAEMPDATLATLKIQPSEPRDSAVYFCASGLVRAGAGYEQYFGPGTRLTVT.

A few counts support this clonotype. V is TRBV9 and J is TRBJ2-3; 7 nucleotides line up with TRBD1. V gave up 3 bases and J gave up 3 bases; unmatched junction bases: 13. The germline gives CDR1 SGDLS, CDR2 YYNGEE. The CDR3 covers 17 residues. CDR3 DNA sequence: TGTGCCAGCAGCGGTCGAACAGGGGCAGGCATTACAGATACGCAGTATTTT. This encodes CASSGRTGAGITDTQYF. The variable domain in full, completed from reference TRBV9 and TRBJ2-3, reads DSGVTQTPKHLITATGQRVTLRCSPRSGDLSVYWYQQSLDQGLQFLIQYYNGEERAKGNILERFSAQQFPDLHSELNLSSLELGDSALYFCASSGRTGAGITDTQYFGPGTRLTVL.

This clonotype was detected only a few times. The V and J genes are TRBV29-1 and TRBJ2-7; TRBD1 matches at 8 bases. The CDR3 contains 12 residues. The germline CDR1 and CDR2 sequences are SQVTM and ANQGSEA. After removal of 4 bases from V and 2 bases from J, the junction contained 1 base not matched to a gene. In nucleotides, the CDR3 is TGCAGCGTTGGACAGGGGACCTACGAGCAGTACTTC. Protein sequence: CSVGQGTYEQYF.

This chain uses TRBV5-1 with TRBJ1-4; D gene uncertain. The CDR3 extends over 14 amino acids. Trimming took 5 bases from V and 0 from J, leaving 8 bases between them. Germline-derived CDR1 and CDR2 are SGHRS and YFSETQ. As DNA, the CDR3 is TGCGCCAGCAGTGACGGAGCAACTAATGAAAAACTGTTTTTT. Its translation: CASSDGATNEKLFF.

The chain carries TRBV29-1 and TRBJ2-3; 8 bases map to TRBD2. Germline loops: CDR1 SQVTM, CDR2 ANQGSEA. V dropped 3 bases and J dropped 3; count of bases not matched to a gene: 8. The CDR3 covers 15 residues. CDR3 sequence (DNA): TGCAGCGTTGAGGGGCGGGGGGCCGTAACAGATACGCAGTATTTT. The encoded protein is CSVEGRGAVTDTQYF.

V usage is TRBV20-1 and J usage is TRBJ1-2, with 8 bases fitting TRBD1. This CDR3 region has 12 residues. Trimming removed 5 bases from V and 12 bases from J; junction bases left unmatched: 11. CDR1 and CDR2 (germline): DFQATT, SNEGSKA (reference sequence). The CDR3 sequence is CSAGPTGVGDTF. CDR3 bases: TGCAGTGCTGGCCCGACAGGGGTCGGCGACACCTTC.

This rearrangement joins TRBV12-3 or TRBV12-4 to TRBJ2-7; 9 nucleotides align to TRBD1. Trimming removed 3 bases from V and 4 bases from J; junction bases left unmatched: 10. The CDR3 spans 16 residues. DNA for the CDR3: TGTGCCAGCAGTTTGTTTTCCGGGACAGGGCGGTACGAGCAGTACTTC. Protein sequence: CASSLFSGTGRYEQYF.

This clonotype was detected ten times or more. The CDR3 spells CASSLIRSWGQEEAFF. DNA for the CDR3: TGCGCCAGCAGCTTGATTCGCAGTTGGGGGCAAGAGGAAGCTTTCTTT. This chain links TRBV5-1 with TRBJ1-1; TRBD1 is a possible D gene (6 bases). The CDR3 extends over 16 amino acids. Germline CDR1 SGHRS, CDR2 YFSETQ. The V and J ends lost 1 base and 8 bases respectively, with 21 bases between them.

The chain employs TRBV12-3 or TRBV12-4 and TRBJ1-3, with D perhaps TRBD1 (6 bases). CDR3 length: 14 residues. Trimming stripped 5 bases from V and 0 bases from J, with 8 bases between. CDR3 DNA sequence: TGTGCCAGCAGTCCGGACAGCTCTGGAAACACCATATATTTT. Protein sequence: CASSPDSSGNTIYF.

This rearrangement joins TRBV3-1 to TRBJ2-1; D ambiguous. Germline CDR1 LGHDT, CDR2 YNNKEL (reference sequence). V was trimmed by 8 bases and J by 0 bases, leaving 11 bases between them. CDR3 size: 14 residues. The CDR3 DNA reads TGTGCCAGCGGATTACTGAGCTCCTACAATGAGCAGTTCTTC. Translated, it gives CASGLLSSYNEQFF.

This clonotype came up a few times. V and J are TRBV12-5 and TRBJ1-5; the D gene is possibly TRBD1 (5 bases). CDR3 length: 17 residues. Trimming cost V 2 bases and J 0 bases, with 14 bases left between them. Germline V gives CDR1 LGHNT, CDR2 FRNRAP. The CDR3 loop reads CASGLSRGPYSNQPQHF. CDR3 nucleotide sequence: TGTGCTAGTGGTTTGTCCCGGGGCCCCTATAGCAATCAGCCCCAGCATTTT.

In its sample, this clonotype was seen a few times. CDR3 coding DNA: TGTGCCAGCAGCTTAGGGGGGACAGGGCGTCGGTATCAGCCCCAGCATTTT. It translates to CASSLGGTGRRYQPQHF. The chain employs TRBV7-8 and TRBJ1-5; 9 positions match TRBD1. The V gene's germline CDR1 is SGHVS and CDR2 FQNEAQ. The CDR3 has 17 residues. V trimming: 1 base; J trimming: 5 bases; junction bases outside the gene matches: 9.

This clonotype has a count of ten or more. In DNA form, the CDR3 reads TGTGCCAGCAGCGCGGGGTTCTCCTACGAGCAGTACTTC. This codes for CASSAGFSYEQYF. This chain connects TRBV14 to TRBJ2-7; D is perhaps TRBD2 (6 bases). Trimming removed 5 bases at V and 0 bases at J, with 8 bases between. The CDR3 length is 13 residues. CDR1 SGHDN and CDR2 FVKESK come from the germline V gene. Combining the CDR3 with reference TRBV14 and TRBJ2-7 gives the whole variable domain EAGVTQFPSHSVIEKGQTVTLRCDPISGHDNLYWYRRVMGKEIKFLLHFVKESKQDESGMPNNRFLAERTGGTYSTLKVQPAELEDSGVYFCASSAGFSYEQYFGPGTRLTVT.